Shown below are 30 T cell receptor beta chains from a single sample sequenced in a study of blood T cell repertoires in COVID-19. Clones were sequenced by immunoSEQ multiplex PCR, and TCRdb holds only the in-frame ones, with some missing. The sample lists 85,000 to 95,000 clones, about 93% occurring once. What was sequenced was peripheral blood. The receptor set was obtained from a woman between 45 and 60 years old in a cohort sampled during active COVID-19.

J is TRBJ1-4 and V is TRBV28; D not certain. The CDR3 covers 14 residues. Germline assignment: CDR1 MDHEN and CDR2 SYDVKM. The DNA of the CDR3 is TGTGCTAGCCGGGGTTCGGTCCTTAATGAAAAACTGTTTTTT. Its protein is CASRGSVLNEKLFF.

This chain uses TRBV10-2 with TRBJ2-7; 9 bases are a match to TRBD2. V shed 0 bases and J 4 bases; nucleotides not matched to a gene: 7. Germline CDR1 reads WSHSY; CDR2 reads SAAADI. The CDR3 is 16 amino acids. The CDR3 region is CASSESMGLAEYEQYF. Written as DNA, the CDR3 is TGCGCCAGCAGTGAGTCGATGGGACTAGCTGAGTACGAGCAGTACTTC.

This clone was counted only a few times. The rearrangement uses TRBV7-8 and TRBJ1-5; 8 bases match TRBD1. Germline assignment: CDR1 SGHVS and CDR2 FQNEAQ. The CDR3 contains 15 residues. With V trimmed by 4 bases and J by 3 bases, 5 bases remained unmatched. The CDR3: CASSSQGAVNQPQHF. In nucleotides, the CDR3 is TGTGCCAGCAGCTCCCAGGGGGCGGTCAATCAGCCCCAGCATTTT.

CDR3 in amino acids: CASNPRGSPGGEKLFF. The CDR3 DNA sequence: TGTGCCAGCAATCCTCGTGGTTCCCCGGGAGGTGAAAAACTGTTTTTT. The chain uses TRBV28 and TRBJ1-4; D not certain. This CDR3 has 16 amino acids. CDR1 is MDHEN, CDR2 SYDVKM, per germline. The V end lost 7 bases, the J end lost 7 bases, and 22 bases lay between the germline ends. The whole variable domain, remainder taken from reference TRBV28 and TRBJ1-4, is DVKVTQSSRYLVKRTGEKVFLECVQDMDHENMFWYRQDPGLGLRLIYFSYDVKMKEKGDIPEGYSVSREKKERFSLILESASTNQTSMYLCASNPRGSPGGEKLFFGSGTQLSVL.

This clone appeared a single time. The chain carries TRBV11-3 and TRBJ2-2; no definite D call. This CDR3 region has 15 residues. Trimming took 1 base from V and 1 from J, leaving 7 bases between them. CDR1 and CDR2 from the germline V gene are SGHNT and YENEEA. The CDR3 loop reads CASSLGRLNTGELFF. CDR3 sequence (DNA): TGTGCCAGCAGCTTAGGCAGGTTGAACACCGGGGAGCTGTTTTTT.

Written as DNA, the CDR3 is TGTGCCACGGCTCCACAGGGCAACACTGAAGCTTTCTTT. It encodes CATAPQGNTEAFF. V is TRBV24-1 and J is TRBJ1-1; weak D call: TRBD1 (6 bases). Per germline, CDR1 KGHDR and CDR2 SFDVKD. The CDR3 is 13 residues long. Trimming cost V 10 bases and J 2 bases, with 13 bases left between them.

The chain combines TRBV28 with TRBJ2-5, with D possibly being TRBD1 (6 bases). V lost 4 bases and J lost 5, with 11 bases in between. The germline gives CDR1 MDHEN, CDR2 SYDVKM. The CDR3 is 13 residues long. DNA for the CDR3: TGTGCCAGCAGTTACCAGGGGCGGGAGACCCAGTACTTC. It encodes CASSYQGRETQYF.

The chain couples TRBV6-6 to TRBJ1-1, with TRBD1 as a possible D gene (6 bases). V lost 5 bases, J lost 1 base, and 11 bases lay in between. The CDR3 length is 14 residues. Germline V gene lookup returns CDR1 MNHNY and CDR2 SVGAGI (reference sequence). DNA for the CDR3: TGTGCCAGCAGTGGCGGGGGCCCGAACACTGAAGCTTTCTTT. It codes for CASSGGGPNTEAFF.

The chain links TRBV7-2 to TRBJ2-2; D remains unclear. Trimming removed 4 bases at V and 6 bases at J, with 12 bases between. Looked up from germline, CDR1 is SGHTA and CDR2 is FQGNSA. The CDR3 extends over 14 amino acids. The CDR3 sequence: CASSSLLVAGELFF. In nucleotides, the CDR3 is TGTGCCAGCAGCTCACTTTTAGTGGCCGGGGAGCTGTTTTTT.

The chain recombines TRBV11-2 with TRBJ2-2, with a possible D match to TRBD2 (5 bases). Germline assignment: CDR1 SGHAT and CDR2 FQNNGV. The CDR3 loop spans 14 amino acids. V was pared by 5 bases and J by 5 bases, with 12 bases between. CDR3 in DNA: TGTGCCAGCAGCCCTCGGACTGTGACCGGGGAGCTGTTTTTT. As protein: CASSPRTVTGELFF. Looking up the rest from reference TRBV11-2 and TRBJ2-2 gives the full variable domain: EAGVAQSPRYKIIEKRQSVAFWCNPISGHATLYWYQQILGQGPKLLIQFQNNGVVDDSQLPKDRFSAERLKGVDSTLKIQPAKLEDSAVYLCASSPRTVTGELFFGEGSRLTVL.

This sequence joins TRBV2 and TRBJ2-7; possibly TRBD2 for D (5 bases). Germline V lookup: CDR1 SNHLY, CDR2 FYNNEI. This CDR3 has 14 amino acids. The germline V and J ends were trimmed by 6 bases and 5 bases, with 17 bases remaining between them. CDR3 loop: CASRPTTGGHEQYF. The CDR3 nucleotides are TGTGCCAGCAGGCCCACTACTGGAGGCCACGAGCAGTACTTC.

This sequence joins TRBV18 and TRBJ1-5; D gene uncertain. Germline assignment: CDR1 KGHSH and CDR2 LQKENI. V was trimmed by 5 bases and J by 5 bases, leaving 13 bases between them. The CDR3 runs 14 residues. The CDR3 loop is CASSAGEGDQPQHF. Written as DNA, the CDR3 is TGTGCCAGCTCAGCCGGGGAGGGAGATCAGCCCCAGCATTTT.

This clone was observed a handful of times. The chain is built from TRBV6-2 or TRBV6-3 and TRBJ2-7; possibly TRBD2 for D (5 bases). Trimming cost V 2 bases and J 0 bases, with 11 bases left between them. The length of the CDR3 is 15 residues. Germline assignment: CDR1 MNHEY and CDR2 SVGEGT. CDR3 residues: CASSYEFGISYEQYF. The CDR3 DNA sequence: TGTGCCAGCAGTTACGAGTTCGGGATCTCCTACGAGCAGTACTTC.

V is TRBV6-5 and J is TRBJ2-1, with 12 bases fitting TRBD2. CDR1 is MNHEY, CDR2 SVGAGI, per germline. V lost 6 bases, J lost 4 bases, and 4 bases stayed unmatched. CDR3 length: 15 residues. For the CDR3, the DNA is TGTGCCAGCAGCCAGGGACTAGCGGGTTACAATGAGCAGTTCTTC. Translation: CASSQGLAGYNEQFF.

The rearrangement links TRBV6-4 to TRBJ1-2; D unclear. V lost 8 bases, J lost 6 bases, and 13 bases lay in between. CDR1 is MRHNA and CDR2 is SNTAGT in the germline V gene. This CDR3 has 12 amino acids. The CDR3 DNA reads as TGTGCCAGCGTTGGAGAGGTCCATGGCTACACCTTC. Translating gives CASVGEVHGYTF.

The chain has TRBV7-9 and TRBJ2-1, with 8 bases identical to TRBD1. There are 15 residues in the CDR3. V lost 6 bases, J lost 0 bases, and 4 bases stayed unmatched. Looked up from germline, CDR1 is SEHNR and CDR2 is FQNEAQ (reference sequence). The CDR3 reads CASRADRGSYNEQFF. The CDR3 DNA is TGTGCCAGCAGAGCCGACAGGGGCTCCTACAATGAGCAGTTCTTC.

The chain has TRBV6-5 and TRBJ1-1; perhaps TRBD1 as D (6 bases). Germline lookup yields CDR1 MNHEY and CDR2 SVGAGI. Trimming removed 6 bases at V and 1 base at J, with 12 bases between. The CDR3 extends over 14 amino acids. CDR3 in DNA: TGTGCCAGCAGGGGTGGGGGCGAGAACACTGAAGCTTTCTTT. Protein: CASRGGGENTEAFF.

This chain uses TRBV10-1 with TRBJ2-5, with 9 nucleotides matching TRBD1. V shed 6 bases and J 2 bases; nucleotides not matched to a gene: 4. CDR1 and CDR2 from the germline V gene are WNHNN and SYGVQD (reference sequence). The CDR3 totals 14 residues. CDR3 sequence: CASSRDRAQETQYF. CDR3 coding DNA: TGCGCCAGCAGCCGGGACAGGGCTCAAGAGACCCAGTACTTC.

This chain uses TRBV5-1 with TRBJ2-2, with TRBD2 identical over 10 bases. CDR1 is SGHRS and CDR2 is YFSETQ in the germline V gene. CDR3 length equals 15 residues. Trimming cost V 0 bases and J 6 bases; bases outside gene matches: 2. The CDR3 protein is CASSLGLAGAGELFF. The CDR3 DNA reads as TGCGCCAGCAGCTTGGGTCTAGCGGGGGCCGGGGAGCTGTTTTTT. Filled out from reference TRBV5-1 and TRBJ2-2, the complete variable domain reads KAGVTQTPRYLIKTRGQQVTLSCSPISGHRSVSWYQQTPGQGLQFLFEYFSETQRNKGNFPGRFSGRQFSNSRSEMNVSTLELGDSALYLCASSLGLAGAGELFFGEGSRLTVL.

V usage is TRBV19 and J usage is TRBJ1-2; D is possibly TRBD1 (6 bases). CDR3 size: 15 residues. Germline CDR1 and CDR2: LNHDA and SQIVND (reference sequence). The V end lost 3 bases, the J end lost 4 bases, and 15 bases lay between the germline ends. CDR3 DNA: TGTGCCAGTAGTATGGGGGTCGGGGACACCTATGGCTACACCTTC. Encoded protein: CASSMGVGDTYGYTF. The full variable domain, rest sourced from reference TRBV19 and TRBJ1-2, is DGGITQSPKYLFRKEGQNVTLSCEQNLNHDAMYWYRQDPGQGLRLIYYSQIVNDFQKGDIAEGYSVSREKKESFPLTVTSAQKNPTAFYLCASSMGVGDTYGYTFGSGTRLTVV.

CDR3 region: CAPDPSLRREKLFF. The CDR3 nucleotides read TGTGCCCCGGATCCAAGTCTTCGGAGAGAAAAACTGTTTTTT. This chain connects TRBV19 to TRBJ1-4; unclear D gene. CDR1 LNHDA and CDR2 SQIVND come from the germline V gene (reference sequence). There are 14 residues in the CDR3. V was pared by 11 bases and J by 8 bases, with 21 bases between.

The chain links TRBV2 to TRBJ1-1; D unclear. CDR1 and CDR2 from the germline V gene are SNHLY and FYNNEI. V lost 3 bases and J lost 5, with 7 bases in between. The CDR3 runs to 12 residues. CDR3 bases: TGTGCCAGCAGTGATATTCGGACTGAAGCTTTCTTT. Encoded protein: CASSDIRTEAFF. The variable domain in full, with the rest retrieved from reference TRBV2 and TRBJ1-1, is EPEVTQTPSHQVTQMGQEVILRCVPISNHLYFYWYRQILGQKVEFLVSFYNNEISEKSEIFDDQFSVERPDGSNFTLKIRSTKLEDSAMYFCASSDIRTEAFFGQGTRLTVV.

This clone has a handful of counts. The genes are TRBV5-1 and TRBJ1-6, with 8 bases that match TRBD1. This CDR3 contains 17 residues. With 4 bases clipped from V and 0 bases from J, the junction kept 6 bases outside the gene matches. Germline V CDR1 and CDR2: SGHRS, YFSETQ. The CDR3 protein is CASSPRQGSSYNSPLHF. CDR3 in DNA: TGCGCCAGCAGCCCCCGACAGGGGAGCTCCTATAATTCACCCCTCCACTTT.

V usage is TRBV5-6 and J usage is TRBJ1-1, with 9 bases fitting TRBD1. After removal of 4 bases from V and 0 bases from J, the junction contained 7 bases not matched to a gene. CDR3 length equals 16 residues. Per germline, CDR1 SGHDT and CDR2 YYEEEE. CDR3 amino acids: CASSPQGALVNTEAFF. CDR3 coding DNA: TGTGCCAGCAGCCCACAGGGGGCTCTCGTGAACACTGAAGCTTTCTTT.

The chain couples TRBV6-5 to TRBJ1-4, with D perhaps matching TRBD1 (5 bases). The CDR3 runs to 13 residues. CDR1 and CDR2 (germline): MNHEY, SVGAGI. Trimming left V 5 bases short and J 10 bases short, with 14 bases between. This CDR3 reads CASSPEGLGKLFF. CDR3 coding DNA: TGTGCCAGCAGTCCCGAGGGACTCGGAAAACTGTTTTTT.

The chain has TRBV19 and TRBJ1-5; D gene ambiguous. The CDR3 covers 14 residues. V lost 7 bases and J 1 base, leaving 11 bases between the germline ends. Germline CDR1 reads LNHDA; CDR2 reads SQIVND (reference sequence). CDR3 bases: TGTGCCAGTACCGTGGGCGGGAGCAATCAGCCCCAGCATTTT. Translating gives CASTVGGSNQPQHF.

The chain couples TRBV19 to TRBJ2-3, with D possibly being TRBD2 (5 bases). Germline V gene data show CDR1 as LNHDA and CDR2 as SQIVND (reference sequence). The V gene lost 10 bases and the J gene lost 0 bases, with 17 bases spanning the gap. The CDR3 loop spans 15 amino acids. The CDR3 loop is CATASMVDSTDTQYF. The CDR3 DNA reads TGTGCCACCGCTAGCATGGTGGACAGCACAGATACGCAGTATTTT.

The rearrangement joins TRBV19 to TRBJ1-1, with D hard to call. Trimming left V 7 bases short and J 3 bases short, with 15 bases between. Germline assignment: CDR1 LNHDA and CDR2 SQIVND (reference sequence). This CDR3 has 14 residues. In nucleotides, the CDR3 is TGTGCCAGTACTAGGCGACGAGCGGACACTGAAGCTTTCTTT. Amino acids: CASTRRRADTEAFF.

V gene TRBV12-3 or TRBV12-4 combines with J gene TRBJ1-2; D might be TRBD1 (5 bases). V lost 3 bases, J lost 8 bases, and 13 bases lay in between. There are 13 residues in the CDR3. DNA for the CDR3: TGTGCCAGCAGTTTGGCAGGGTTGGGCGGCTACACCTTC. Translated: CASSLAGLGGYTF.

The rearrangement joins TRBV23-1 to TRBJ1-3, with D maybe TRBD1 (5 bases). TRBV23-1 has ORF status, its function being uncertain. This CDR3 contains 14 residues. The V and J ends lost 2 bases and 4 bases respectively, with 9 bases between them. CDR3 sequence (DNA): TGCGCCAGCAGTCAAGACAGCCTCGGAAACACCATATATTTT. Amino acid sequence: CASSQDSLGNTIYF.